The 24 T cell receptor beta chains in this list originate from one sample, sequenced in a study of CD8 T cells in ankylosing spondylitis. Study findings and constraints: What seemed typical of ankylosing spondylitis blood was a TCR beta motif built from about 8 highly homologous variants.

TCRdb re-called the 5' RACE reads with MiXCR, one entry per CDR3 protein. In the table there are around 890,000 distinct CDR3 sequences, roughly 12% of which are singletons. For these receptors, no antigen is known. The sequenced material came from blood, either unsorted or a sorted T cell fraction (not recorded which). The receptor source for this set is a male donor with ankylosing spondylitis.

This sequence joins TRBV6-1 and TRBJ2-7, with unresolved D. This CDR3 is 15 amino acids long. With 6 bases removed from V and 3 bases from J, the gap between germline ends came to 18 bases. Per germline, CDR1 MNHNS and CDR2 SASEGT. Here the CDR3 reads CASRNPGSGDYEQYF. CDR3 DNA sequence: TGTGCCAGCAGGAATCCGGGTAGTGGGGACTACGAGCAGTACTTC.

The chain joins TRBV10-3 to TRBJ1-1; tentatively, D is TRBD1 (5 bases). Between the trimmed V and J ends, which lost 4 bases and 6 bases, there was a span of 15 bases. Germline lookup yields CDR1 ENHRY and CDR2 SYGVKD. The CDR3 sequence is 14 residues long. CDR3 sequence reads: CAISVTRGRSEAFF. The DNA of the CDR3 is TGTGCCATCAGTGTTACACGGGGCCGCTCTGAAGCTTTCTTT.

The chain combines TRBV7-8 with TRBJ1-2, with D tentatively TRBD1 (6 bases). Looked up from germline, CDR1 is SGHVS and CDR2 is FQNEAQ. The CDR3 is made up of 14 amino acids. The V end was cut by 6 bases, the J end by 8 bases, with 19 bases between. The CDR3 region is CASSSQGSLGGYTF. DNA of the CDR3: TGTGCCAGCAGTTCCCAGGGGTCCCTAGGGGGCTACACCTTC.

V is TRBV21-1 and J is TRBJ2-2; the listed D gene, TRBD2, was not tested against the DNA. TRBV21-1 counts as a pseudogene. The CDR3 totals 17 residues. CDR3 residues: CASSKDRSGRPTGELFF. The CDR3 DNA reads TGTGCCAGCAGCAAAGATAGGAGCGGGAGGCCCACAGGGGAGCTGTTTTTT.

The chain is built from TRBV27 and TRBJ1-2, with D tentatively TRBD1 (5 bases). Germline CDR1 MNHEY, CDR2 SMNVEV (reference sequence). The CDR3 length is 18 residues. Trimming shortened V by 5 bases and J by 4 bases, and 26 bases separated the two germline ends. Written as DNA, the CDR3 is TGTGCCAGCAGTGCCACCGGGACGGACTTCGTACGGGGCTATGGCTACACCTTC. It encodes CASSATGTDFVRGYGYTF.

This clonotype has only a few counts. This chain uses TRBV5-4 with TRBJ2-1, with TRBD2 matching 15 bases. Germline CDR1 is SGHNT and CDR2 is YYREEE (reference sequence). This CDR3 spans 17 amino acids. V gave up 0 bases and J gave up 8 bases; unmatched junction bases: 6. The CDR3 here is CASSLGTSGGGSYEQFF. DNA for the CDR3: TGTGCCAGCAGCTTGGGGACTAGCGGGGGGGGAAGCTATGAGCAGTTCTTC.

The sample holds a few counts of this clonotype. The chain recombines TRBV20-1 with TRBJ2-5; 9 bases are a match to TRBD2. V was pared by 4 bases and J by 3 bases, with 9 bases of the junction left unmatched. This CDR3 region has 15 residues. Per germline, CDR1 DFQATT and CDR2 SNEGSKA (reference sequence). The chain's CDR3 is CSATIAGAPKETQYF. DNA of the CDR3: TGCAGTGCTACAATAGCGGGGGCCCCCAAAGAGACCCAGTACTTC.

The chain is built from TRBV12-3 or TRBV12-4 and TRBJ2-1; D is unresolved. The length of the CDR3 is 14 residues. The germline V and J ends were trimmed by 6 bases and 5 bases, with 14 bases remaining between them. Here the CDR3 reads CASSPPVQDNEQFF. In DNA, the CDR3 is TGTGCCAGCAGCCCTCCCGTTCAAGACAATGAGCAGTTCTTC.

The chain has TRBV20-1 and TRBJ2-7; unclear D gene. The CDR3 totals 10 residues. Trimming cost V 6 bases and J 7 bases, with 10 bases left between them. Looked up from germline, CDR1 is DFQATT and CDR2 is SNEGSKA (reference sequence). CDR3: CSANRWEQYF. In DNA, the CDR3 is TGCAGTGCCAACCGCTGGGAGCAGTACTTC.

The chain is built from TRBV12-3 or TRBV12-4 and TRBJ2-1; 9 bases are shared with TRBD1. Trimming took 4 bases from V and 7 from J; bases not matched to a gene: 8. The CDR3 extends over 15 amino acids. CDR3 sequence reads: CASSSRGTGRNEQFF. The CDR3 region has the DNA TGTGCCAGCAGTTCCCGCGGGACAGGGAGGAATGAGCAGTTCTTC.

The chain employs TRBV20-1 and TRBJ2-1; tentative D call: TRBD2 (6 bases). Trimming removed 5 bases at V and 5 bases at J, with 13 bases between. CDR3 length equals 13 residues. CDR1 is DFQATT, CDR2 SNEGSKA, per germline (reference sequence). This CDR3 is CSAGGNQHNEQFF. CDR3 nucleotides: TGCAGTGCTGGGGGGAACCAGCACAATGAGCAGTTCTTC.

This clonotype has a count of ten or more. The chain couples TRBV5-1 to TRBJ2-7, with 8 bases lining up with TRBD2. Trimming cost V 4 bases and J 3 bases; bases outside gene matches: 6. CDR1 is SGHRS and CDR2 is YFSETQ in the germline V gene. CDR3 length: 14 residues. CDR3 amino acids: CASSPSGGVYEQYF. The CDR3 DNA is TGCGCCAGCAGCCCCTCCGGGGGGGTCTACGAGCAGTACTTC.

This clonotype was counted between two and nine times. As DNA, the CDR3 is TGTGCCAGCAGTAGATACGGGGGCAACACCATATATTTT. This translates into CASSRYGGNTIYF. The gene calls are TRBV12-3 or TRBV12-4 and TRBJ1-3, with D possibly matching TRBD1 (6 bases). The CDR3 consists of 13 residues. The V and J ends lost 5 bases and 7 bases respectively, with 12 bases between them.

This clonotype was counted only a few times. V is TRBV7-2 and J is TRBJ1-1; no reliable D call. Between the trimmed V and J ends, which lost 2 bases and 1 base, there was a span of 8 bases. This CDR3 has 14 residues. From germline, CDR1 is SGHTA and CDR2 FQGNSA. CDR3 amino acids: CASSLQYSNTEAFF. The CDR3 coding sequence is TGTGCCAGCAGCTTACAATACTCGAACACTGAAGCTTTCTTT.

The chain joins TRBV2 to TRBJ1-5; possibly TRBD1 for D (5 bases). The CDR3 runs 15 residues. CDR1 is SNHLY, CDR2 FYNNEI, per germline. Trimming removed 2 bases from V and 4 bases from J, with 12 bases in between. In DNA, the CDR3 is TGTGCCAGCAGTGAACGAGGGGTGGGGAATCAGCCCCAGCATTTT. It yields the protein CASSERGVGNQPQHF.

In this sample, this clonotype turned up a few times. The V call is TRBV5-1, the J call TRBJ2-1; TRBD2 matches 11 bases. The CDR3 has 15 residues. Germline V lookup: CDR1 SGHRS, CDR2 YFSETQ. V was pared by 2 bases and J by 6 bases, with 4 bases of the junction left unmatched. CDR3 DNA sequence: TGCGCCAGCAGCTTTAGCGGGAGGGCCGTCAATGAGCAGTTCTTC. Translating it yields CASSFSGRAVNEQFF.

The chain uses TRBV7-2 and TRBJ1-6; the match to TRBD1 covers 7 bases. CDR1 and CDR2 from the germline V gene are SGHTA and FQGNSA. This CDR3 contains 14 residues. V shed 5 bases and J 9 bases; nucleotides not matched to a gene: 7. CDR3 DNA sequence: TGTGCCAGCAGCACGACAGGGTCTACTTCACCCCTCCACTTT. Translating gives CASSTTGSTSPLHF.

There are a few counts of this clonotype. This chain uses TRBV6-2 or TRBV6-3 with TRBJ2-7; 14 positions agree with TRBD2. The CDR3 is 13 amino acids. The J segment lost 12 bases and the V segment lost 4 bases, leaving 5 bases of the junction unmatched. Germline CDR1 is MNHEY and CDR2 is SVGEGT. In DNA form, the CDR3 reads TGTGCCAGCAGTTCAGGACTAGCGGGAGGCTCGTACTTC. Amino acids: CASSSGLAGGSYF.

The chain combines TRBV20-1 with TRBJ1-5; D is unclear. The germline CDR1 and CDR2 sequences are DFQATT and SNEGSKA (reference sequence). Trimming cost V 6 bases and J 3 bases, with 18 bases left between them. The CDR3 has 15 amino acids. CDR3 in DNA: TGCAGTGCACCCGATGTGTCTATTCTCAATCAGCCCCAGCATTTT. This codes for CSAPDVSILNQPQHF.

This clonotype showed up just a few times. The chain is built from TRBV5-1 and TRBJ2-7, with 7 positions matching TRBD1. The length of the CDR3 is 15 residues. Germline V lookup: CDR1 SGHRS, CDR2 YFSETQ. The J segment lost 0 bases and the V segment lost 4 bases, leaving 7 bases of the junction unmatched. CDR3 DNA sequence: TGCGCCAGCAGCCTGGATGGACAGGCCTCCTACGAGCAGTACTTC. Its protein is CASSLDGQASYEQYF.

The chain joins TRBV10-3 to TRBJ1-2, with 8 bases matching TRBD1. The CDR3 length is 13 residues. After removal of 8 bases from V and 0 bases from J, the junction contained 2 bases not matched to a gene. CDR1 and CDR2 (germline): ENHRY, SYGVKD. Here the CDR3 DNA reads TGTGCCATCGGGACAGGACCTAACTATGGCTACACCTTC. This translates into CAIGTGPNYGYTF.

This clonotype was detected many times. The CDR3 DNA is TGTGCCAGCTCATCCCCCTATGGGGCTCGTACAGATACGCAGTATTTT. It encodes CASSSPYGARTDTQYF. The chain links TRBV28 to TRBJ2-3; TRBD1 might be the D (5 bases). Germline lookup yields CDR1 MDHEN and CDR2 SYDVKM. This CDR3 contains 16 residues. Trimming pared 8 bases from V and 3 bases from J, leaving 21 bases between.

For the CDR3, the DNA is TGCAGTGCTAGAGGGCAGAGGGGCTCCTACGAGCAGTACTTC. Encoded protein: CSARGQRGSYEQYF. This rearrangement joins TRBV20-1 to TRBJ2-7; either TRBD1 or TRBD2 may fit D (5 bases each). V lost 1 base, J lost 0 bases, and 10 bases lay in between. The CDR3 extends over 14 amino acids. Per germline, CDR1 DFQATT and CDR2 SNEGSKA (reference sequence).

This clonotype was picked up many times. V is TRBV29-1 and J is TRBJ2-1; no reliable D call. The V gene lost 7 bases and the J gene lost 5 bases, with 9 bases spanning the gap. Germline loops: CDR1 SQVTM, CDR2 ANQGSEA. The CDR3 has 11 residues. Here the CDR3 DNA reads TGCAGCGCGATACAGAACAATGAGCAGTTCTTC. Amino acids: CSAIQNNEQFF.